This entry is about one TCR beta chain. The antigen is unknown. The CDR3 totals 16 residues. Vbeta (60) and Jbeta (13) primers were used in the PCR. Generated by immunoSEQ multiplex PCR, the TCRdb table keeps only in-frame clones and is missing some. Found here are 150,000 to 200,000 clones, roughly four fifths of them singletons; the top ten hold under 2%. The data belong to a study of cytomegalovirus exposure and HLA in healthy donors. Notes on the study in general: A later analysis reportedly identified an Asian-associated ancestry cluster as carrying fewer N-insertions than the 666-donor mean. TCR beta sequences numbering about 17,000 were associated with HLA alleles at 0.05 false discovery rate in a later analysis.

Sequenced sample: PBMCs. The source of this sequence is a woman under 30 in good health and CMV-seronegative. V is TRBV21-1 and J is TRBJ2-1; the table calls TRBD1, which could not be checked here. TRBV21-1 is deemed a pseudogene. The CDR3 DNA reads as TGTGCCAGCAGCCGCCGCCGGGACAGGGAGTACAATGAGCAGTTCTTC. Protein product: CASSRRRDREYNEQFF.